Below, one T cell receptor (beta chain) is given with its context. Its antigen is unidentified. The library targeted TCRbeta and was prepared with unique molecular identifiers. TCRdb re-called the PCR reads through MiXCR, storing one row per CDR3 protein. The repertoire consists of fewer than 500,000 distinct CDR3 sequences, with about 40% occurring once and the leading ten covering 25% to 30%. Germline CDR1 and CDR2: SGHTA and FQGTGA. The CDR3 length is 19 residues. Trimming removed 2 bases from V and 1 base from J; junction bases left unmatched: 14. This entry belongs to a study of T-cell reconstitution after alpha-beta-depleted transplantation in children. Study results and limitations: For some patients, TCRbeta diversity was high at day 60 because of recipient T cells and thymic progenitors that survived. It was reported that alpha-beta T cells came from several hundred expanded graft clones (about two months after transplant).

The clonotype was recovered from a girl aged 2 to 10 with aplastic anemia, due to receive a stem cell transplant. The starting material was PBMCs, obtained before TCRalphabeta/CD19-depleted stem cell transplant. The V gene is TRBV7-3, the J gene TRBJ2-3; 8 bases are a match to TRBD1. CDR3 DNA: TGTGCCAGCAGCTTATACGGGAGCCGCAAGACAGGGGGCACAGATACGCAGTATTTT. As protein: CASSLYGSRKTGGTDTQYF. Using reference TRBV7-3 and TRBJ2-3 for the parts outside the CDR3, the full variable domain is GAGVSQTPSNKVTEKGKYVELRCDPISGHTALYWYRQSLGQGPEFLIYFQGTGAADDSGLPNDRFFAVRPEGSVSTLKIQRTERGDSAVYLCASSLYGSRKTGGTDTQYFGPGTRLTVL.